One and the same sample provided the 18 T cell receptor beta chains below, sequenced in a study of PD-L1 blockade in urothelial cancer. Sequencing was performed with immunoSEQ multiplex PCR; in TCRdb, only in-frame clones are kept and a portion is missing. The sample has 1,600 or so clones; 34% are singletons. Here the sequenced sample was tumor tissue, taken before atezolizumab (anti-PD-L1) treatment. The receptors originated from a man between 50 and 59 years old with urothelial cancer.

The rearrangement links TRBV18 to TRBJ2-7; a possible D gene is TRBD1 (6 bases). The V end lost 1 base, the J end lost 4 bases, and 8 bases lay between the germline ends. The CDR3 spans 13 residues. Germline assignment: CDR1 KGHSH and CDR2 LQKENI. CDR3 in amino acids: CASSPQTGYEQYF. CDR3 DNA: TGTGCCAGCTCACCACAGACAGGTTACGAGCAGTACTTC. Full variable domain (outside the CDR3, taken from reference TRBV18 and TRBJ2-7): NAGVMQNPRHLVRRRGQEARLRCSPMKGHSHVYWYRQLPEEGLKFMVYLQKENIIDESGMPKERFSAEFPKEGPSILRIQQVVRGDSAAYFCASSPQTGYEQYFGPGTRLTVT.

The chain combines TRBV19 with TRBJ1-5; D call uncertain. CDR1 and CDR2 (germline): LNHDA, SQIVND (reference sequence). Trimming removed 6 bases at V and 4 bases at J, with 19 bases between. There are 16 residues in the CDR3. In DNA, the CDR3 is TGTGCCAGTAGAGACTTAACCGGGAGAAATAATCAGCCCCAGCATTTT. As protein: CASRDLTGRNNQPQHF.

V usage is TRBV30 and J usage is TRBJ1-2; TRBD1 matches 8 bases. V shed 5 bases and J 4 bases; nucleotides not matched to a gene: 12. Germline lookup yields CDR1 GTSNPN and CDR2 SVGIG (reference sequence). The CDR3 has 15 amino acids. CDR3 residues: CAWVRSDRESYGYTF. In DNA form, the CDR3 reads TGTGCCTGGGTCCGTTCGGACAGGGAATCCTATGGCTACACCTTC.

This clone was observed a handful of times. Here the CDR3 reads CASSLPAGPYEQYF. DNA of the CDR3: TGTGCCAGCAGTTTACCCGCAGGACCCTACGAGCAGTACTTC. This chain links TRBV28 with TRBJ2-7, with D hard to call. This CDR3 is built from 14 residues. The germline gives CDR1 MDHEN, CDR2 SYDVKM. V lost 2 bases to trimming and J lost 2 bases, with 10 bases between them.

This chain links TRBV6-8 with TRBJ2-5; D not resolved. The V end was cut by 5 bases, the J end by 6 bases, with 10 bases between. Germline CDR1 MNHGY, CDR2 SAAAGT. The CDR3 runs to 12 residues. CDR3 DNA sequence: TGTGCCAGCAGTGGGGTTAGCAAGACCCAGTACTTC. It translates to CASSGVSKTQYF.

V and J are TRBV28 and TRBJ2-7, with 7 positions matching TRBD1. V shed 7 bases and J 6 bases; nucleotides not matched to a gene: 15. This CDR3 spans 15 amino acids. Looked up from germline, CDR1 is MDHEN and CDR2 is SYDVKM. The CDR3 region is CASTPSAGGRGEQYF. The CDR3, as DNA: TGTGCCAGCACCCCCTCTGCAGGGGGTCGGGGCGAGCAGTACTTC.

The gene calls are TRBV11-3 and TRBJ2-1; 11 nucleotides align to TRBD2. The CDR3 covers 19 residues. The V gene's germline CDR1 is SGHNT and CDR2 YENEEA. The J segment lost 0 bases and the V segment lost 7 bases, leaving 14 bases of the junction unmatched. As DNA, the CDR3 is TGTGCCAGCACGGCGGCTAGCGGGAGGTCCCCTAGCTCCTACAATGAGCAGTTCTTC. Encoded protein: CASTAASGRSPSSYNEQFF.

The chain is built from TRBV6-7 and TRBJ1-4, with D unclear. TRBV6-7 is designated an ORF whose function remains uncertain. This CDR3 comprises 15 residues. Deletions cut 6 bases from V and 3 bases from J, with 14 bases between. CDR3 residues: CASSPRPGPNEKLFF. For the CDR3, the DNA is TGTGCCAGCAGCCCGCGCCCCGGGCCTAATGAAAAACTGTTTTTT.

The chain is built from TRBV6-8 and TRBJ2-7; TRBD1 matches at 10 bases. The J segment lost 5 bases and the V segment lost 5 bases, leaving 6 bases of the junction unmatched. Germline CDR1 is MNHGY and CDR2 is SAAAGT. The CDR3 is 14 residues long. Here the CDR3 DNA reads TGTGCCAGCAGTACGACAGGGGGCAGAAACGAGCAGTACTTC. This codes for CASSTTGGRNEQYF.

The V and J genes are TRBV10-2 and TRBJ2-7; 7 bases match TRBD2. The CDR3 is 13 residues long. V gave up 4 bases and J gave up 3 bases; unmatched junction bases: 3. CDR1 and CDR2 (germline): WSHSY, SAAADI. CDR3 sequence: CASSAGLVYEQYF. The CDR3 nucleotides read TGCGCCAGCAGTGCCGGACTAGTCTACGAGCAGTACTTC.

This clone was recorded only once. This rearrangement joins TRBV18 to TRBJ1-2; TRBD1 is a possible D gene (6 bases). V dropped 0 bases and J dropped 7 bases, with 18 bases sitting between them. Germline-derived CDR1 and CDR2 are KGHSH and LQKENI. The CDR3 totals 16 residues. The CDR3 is CASSPPAGVGSGGYTF. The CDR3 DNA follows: TGTGCCAGCTCACCACCGGCAGGGGTTGGAAGTGGTGGCTACACCTTC.

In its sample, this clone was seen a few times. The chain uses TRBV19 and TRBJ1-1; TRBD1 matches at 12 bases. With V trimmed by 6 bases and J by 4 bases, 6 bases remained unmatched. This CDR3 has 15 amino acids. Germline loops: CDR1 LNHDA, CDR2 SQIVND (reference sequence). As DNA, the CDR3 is TGTGCCAGTAGGGGGACAGGGGGCTCGGGCACTGAAGCTTTCTTT. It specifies CASRGTGGSGTEAFF.

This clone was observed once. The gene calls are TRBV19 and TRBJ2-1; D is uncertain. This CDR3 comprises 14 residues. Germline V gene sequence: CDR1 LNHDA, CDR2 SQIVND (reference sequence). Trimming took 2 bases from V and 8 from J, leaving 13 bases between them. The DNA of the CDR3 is TGTGCCAGTAGTATAATTAGTCCCGGCTATGAGCAGTTCTTC. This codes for CASSIISPGYEQFF.

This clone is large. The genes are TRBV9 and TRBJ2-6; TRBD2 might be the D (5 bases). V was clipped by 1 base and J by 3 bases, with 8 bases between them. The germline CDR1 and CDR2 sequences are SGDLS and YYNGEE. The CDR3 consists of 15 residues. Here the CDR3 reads CASSVSGSGANVLTF. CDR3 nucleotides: TGTGCCAGCAGCGTATCTGGGAGTGGGGCCAACGTCCTGACTTTC.

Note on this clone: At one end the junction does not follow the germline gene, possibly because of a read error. The CDR3 protein is CAISAAGSGNTIYF. The CDR3, as DNA: TGTGCCATCAGTGCGGCCGGCTCTGGAAACACCATATATTTT. The chain links TRBV6-8 to TRBJ1-3; no clear D gene. Germline V gives CDR1 MNHGY, CDR2 SAAAGT. The CDR3 totals 14 residues.

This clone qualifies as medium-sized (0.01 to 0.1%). The CDR3 spells CASSWVPGQETQYF. CDR3 in DNA: TGTGCCAGCAGCTGGGTGCCAGGGCAAGAGACCCAGTACTTC. The V and J genes are TRBV11-3 and TRBJ2-5; TRBD1 is a possible D gene (5 bases). This CDR3 comprises 14 residues. The germline CDR1 and CDR2 sequences are SGHNT and YENEEA. V was shortened by 4 bases and J by 2 bases, with 11 bases between the two germline ends.

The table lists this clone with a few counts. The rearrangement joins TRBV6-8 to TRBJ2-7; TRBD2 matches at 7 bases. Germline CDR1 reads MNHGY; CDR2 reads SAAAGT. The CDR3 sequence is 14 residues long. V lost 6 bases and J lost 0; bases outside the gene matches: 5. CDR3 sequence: CASSPLAVSYEQYF. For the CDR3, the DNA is TGTGCCAGCAGCCCCCTAGCGGTCTCCTACGAGCAGTACTTC.

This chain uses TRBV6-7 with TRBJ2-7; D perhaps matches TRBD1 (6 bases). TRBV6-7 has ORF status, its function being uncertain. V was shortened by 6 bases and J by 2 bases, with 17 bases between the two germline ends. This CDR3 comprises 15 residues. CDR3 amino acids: CASREPGQGTYEQYF. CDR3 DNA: TGTGCCAGCAGAGAGCCGGGACAAGGAACCTACGAGCAGTACTTC.